This TCR beta chain is from a study of blood T cell repertoires in COVID-19. Between the trimmed V and J ends, which lost 7 bases and 7 bases, there was a span of 11 bases. This CDR3 has 12 residues. The germline gives CDR1 SNHLY, CDR2 FYNNEI. Here immunoSEQ multiplex PCR was the method, and the copy in TCRdb shows in-frame clones only, minus some. The sample includes approximately 76,000 clones, roughly 86% of them seen just once. The chain recombines TRBV2 with TRBJ1-5; possibly TRBD1 for D (6 bases). What was sequenced was peripheral blood. This clonotype was obtained from an older woman with acute or convalescent COVID-19. For the CDR3, the DNA is TGTGCCAGCAAAGGGGGTCAACAGCCCCAGCATTTT. This translates into CASKGGQQPQHF.